What follows are 27 T cell receptor beta chains derived from one specimen sequenced in a study of cytomegalovirus exposure and HLA in healthy donors. Both 60 Vbeta primers and 13 Jbeta primers went into the PCR. TCRdb's copy holds only in-frame clones and misses some; the assay was immunoSEQ multiplex PCR. The profile covers roughly 150,000 clones, with around 80% appearing a single time and approximately 15% taken by the ten largest. Input material: PBMCs. These receptors came from a woman aged 40 to 50 in good health and CMV-seronegative.

The chain couples TRBV4-3 to TRBJ2-1; TRBD2 matches at 10 bases. The CDR3 has 19 amino acids. V lost 0 bases and J lost 3; bases outside the gene matches: 11. CDR1 and CDR2 (germline): LGHNA, YSLEER. The CDR3 reads CASSQDRGTSANYYNEQFF. CDR3 nucleotide sequence: TGCGCCAGCAGCCAAGATCGAGGGACTAGCGCCAATTACTACAATGAGCAGTTCTTC.

The chain links TRBV18 to TRBJ1-1, with D perhaps TRBD1 (5 bases). Germline V gene data show CDR1 as KGHSH and CDR2 as LQKENI. This CDR3 has 17 amino acids. V was trimmed by 3 bases and J by 1 base, leaving 18 bases between them. The CDR3 DNA sequence: TGTGCCAGCTCACCGCGTGGGGGGGACCGGGGGAACACTGAAGCTTTCTTT. This encodes CASSPRGGDRGNTEAFF.

Concerning this clone itself: The junction does not match germline at one end; this may be a read error. The chain is built from TRBV11-3 and TRBJ2-6; TRBD1 matches 9 bases. This CDR3 contains 16 residues. Germline CDR1 is SGHNT and CDR2 is YENEEA. CDR3 nucleotides: TGTGCAAGCAAGGGACAGGGTCCCTCTGGGGCCAACGTCCTGACTTTC. Encoded protein: CASKGQGPSGANVLTF.

V gene TRBV5-1 combines with J gene TRBJ2-1, with 10 nucleotides matching TRBD2. Germline CDR1 is SGHRS and CDR2 is YFSETQ. V gave up 4 bases and J gave up 15 bases; unmatched junction bases: 19. The CDR3 runs to 16 residues. CDR3 sequence: CASSPDYLGSGGPRFF. DNA of the CDR3: TGCGCCAGCAGCCCCGACTATCTAGGTAGCGGGGGGCCGCGGTTCTTC.

V usage is TRBV11-2 and J usage is TRBJ1-1; D ambiguous. CDR1 and CDR2 from the germline V gene are SGHAT and FQNNGV. V gave up 5 bases and J gave up 4 bases, with 8 bases separating them. The CDR3 spans 12 residues. The DNA for the CDR3 is TGTGCCAGCAGCCCCTTGGCCACTGAAGCTTTCTTT. Its translation: CASSPLATEAFF.

Only one count was recorded for this clone. The chain uses TRBV11-2 and TRBJ2-1, with D maybe TRBD2 (6 bases). The CDR3 totals 13 residues. With 5 bases removed from V and 7 bases from J, the gap between germline ends came to 12 bases. Germline lookup yields CDR1 SGHAT and CDR2 FQNNGV. CDR3 in amino acids: CASSRGTFNEQFF. The CDR3 region has the DNA TGTGCCAGCAGCCGAGGGACTTTTAATGAGCAGTTCTTC.

This clone was seen just once. The CDR3 nucleotides are TGCAGCGTCGTTTCGCGGGGGAACACTGAAGCTTTCTTT. Residues: CSVVSRGNTEAFF. V gene TRBV29-1 combines with J gene TRBJ1-1; D call uncertain. CDR3 size: 13 residues. Germline lookup yields CDR1 SQVTM and CDR2 ANQGSEA. V was clipped by 6 bases and J by 1 base, with 12 bases between them.

The chain recombines TRBV12-5 with TRBJ1-5; D is perhaps TRBD1 (6 bases). Trimming cost V 8 bases and J 2 bases, with 19 bases left between them. This CDR3 is 16 amino acids long. Germline-derived CDR1 and CDR2 are LGHNT and FRNRAP. CDR3 sequence reads: CASSPAGQWGNQPQHF. In DNA form, the CDR3 reads TGTGCTAGTTCCCCCGCTGGACAGTGGGGCAATCAGCCCCAGCATTTT. The variable domain in full, with the rest retrieved from reference TRBV12-5 and TRBJ1-5, is DARVTQTPRHKVTEMGQEVTMRCQPILGHNTVFWYRQTMMQGLELLAYFRNRAPLDDSGMPKDRFSAEMPDATLATLKIQPSEPRDSAVYFCASSPAGQWGNQPQHFGDGTRLSIL.

The rearrangement uses TRBV7-9 and TRBJ1-1, with a weak D call TRBD1 (5 bases). The CDR3 contains 16 residues. Trimming shortened V by 5 bases and J by 0 bases, and 16 bases separated the two germline ends. Germline CDR1 reads SEHNR; CDR2 reads FQNEAQ (reference sequence). In DNA, the CDR3 is TGTGCCAGCAGCCTATTGGAGGGGAGTTTGAACACTGAAGCTTTCTTT. It translates to CASSLLEGSLNTEAFF.

The CDR3 sequence: CASSRQPSDQPQHF. Here the CDR3 DNA reads TGTGCCAGCAGCCGACAGCCCAGCGATCAGCCCCAGCATTTT. J is TRBJ1-5 and V is TRBV7-2; perhaps TRBD1 as D (5 bases). Germline CDR1 and CDR2: SGHTA and FQGNSA. The CDR3 consists of 14 residues. The ends were cut back, 5 bases at V and 5 bases at J, with 13 bases in the middle.

The chain links TRBV7-8 to TRBJ2-7, with D possibly being TRBD1 (6 bases). The V gene's germline CDR1 is SGHVS and CDR2 FQNEAQ. This CDR3 contains 15 residues. Trimming pared 3 bases from V and 4 bases from J, leaving 16 bases between. The CDR3 DNA is TGTGCCAGCAGCTTTTTTGCAGGGGTGAGGTACGAGCAGTACTTC. It yields the protein CASSFFAGVRYEQYF.

The V and J genes are TRBV9 and TRBJ1-4, with D tentatively TRBD1 (6 bases). This CDR3 has 14 residues. Germline V gene data show CDR1 as SGDLS and CDR2 as YYNGEE. V gave up 4 bases and J gave up 4 bases, with 11 bases separating them. CDR3 amino acids: CASSPKGVNEKLFF. The CDR3 nucleotides are TGTGCCAGCAGCCCCAAGGGGGTTAATGAAAAACTGTTTTTT.

This chain links TRBV11-3 with TRBJ2-1; D is ambiguous. Germline values: CDR1 SGHNT, CDR2 YENEEA. CDR3 length: 11 amino acids. The V and J ends lost 5 bases and 8 bases respectively, with 7 bases between them. This chain's CDR3 is CASSRDYEQFF. Here the CDR3 DNA reads TGTGCCAGCAGCCGCGACTATGAGCAGTTCTTC.

This clone was counted only a few times. The gene calls are TRBV4-2 and TRBJ2-3, with a tentative D call TRBD1 (6 bases). The CDR3 is 14 residues long. The germline V and J ends were trimmed by 3 bases and 5 bases, with 12 bases remaining between them. Germline lookup yields CDR1 LGHNA and CDR2 YNFKEQ. CDR3 in amino acids: CASSHKGEVDTQYF. The DNA of the CDR3 is TGTGCCAGCAGCCACAAGGGGGAAGTAGATACGCAGTATTTT.

The rearrangement uses TRBV6-5 and TRBJ2-5; 8 nucleotides match TRBD1. Per germline, CDR1 MNHEY and CDR2 SVGAGI. V gave up 6 bases and J gave up 9 bases; unmatched junction bases: 12. This CDR3 is 14 amino acids long. The CDR3 sequence: CASRRQGTGAAQYF. As DNA, the CDR3 is TGTGCCAGCAGGCGACAGGGGACCGGGGCGGCCCAGTACTTC.

In regard to this clone: Other DNA sequences in this specimen translate into the identical CDR3. V is TRBV7-3 and J is TRBJ2-3; D is possibly TRBD1 (6 bases). V lost 1 base to trimming and J lost 3 bases, with 8 bases between them. CDR1 and CDR2 (germline): SGHTA, FQGTGA. The CDR3 runs to 14 residues. The CDR3 reads CASSLSRGTDTQYF. The CDR3 nucleotides are TGTGCCAGCAGCTTAAGCAGGGGTACAGATACGCAGTATTTT.

In DNA form, the CDR3 reads TGTGCCAGCAGCTTAGGTAGTAGCGGGAACTACGAGCAGTACTTC. The encoded protein is CASSLGSSGNYEQYF. The chain couples TRBV7-6 to TRBJ2-7; 8 bases agree with TRBD2. The germline gives CDR1 SGHVS, CDR2 FNYEAQ. The CDR3 is made up of 15 amino acids. Losses at the gene ends were 1 base for V and 3 bases for J; bases not matched to a gene: 5.

V gene TRBV7-2 combines with J gene TRBJ2-7, with D perhaps TRBD1 (5 bases). This CDR3 region has 13 residues. The V gene's germline CDR1 is SGHTA and CDR2 FQGNSA. V was shortened by 1 base and J by 4 bases, with 8 bases between the two germline ends. CDR3 coding DNA: TGTGCCAGCAGCTTAGTTGACAGATACGAGCAGTACTTC. Its translation: CASSLVDRYEQYF.

The rearrangement joins TRBV19 to TRBJ2-2, with 9 bases fitting TRBD1. After removal of 6 bases from V and 8 bases from J, the junction contained 10 bases not matched to a gene. This CDR3 is built from 15 residues. CDR1 and CDR2 from the germline V gene are LNHDA and SQIVND (reference sequence). CDR3 sequence: CASSWGTGKLGELFF. CDR3 coding DNA: TGTGCCAGTAGCTGGGGGACAGGGAAATTGGGGGAGCTGTTTTTT.

The CDR3 sequence is CASSPTGQGAGYF. CDR3 DNA sequence: TGTGCCAGCAGTCCGACGGGACAAGGGGCTGGGTACTTC. The V call is TRBV6-5, the J call TRBJ2-7; D may be TRBD1 (6 bases). The V gene's germline CDR1 is MNHEY and CDR2 SVGAGI. The CDR3 contains 13 residues. V gave up 5 bases and J gave up 12 bases, with 20 bases separating them.

The count of this clone is one. This chain connects TRBV7-8 to TRBJ2-7; 7 bases agree with TRBD1. In germline, CDR1 is SGHVS, CDR2 FQNEAQ. V lost 5 bases, J lost 2 bases, and 3 bases stayed unmatched. CDR3 length: 13 residues. DNA of the CDR3: TGTGCCAGCAGCCAGACAGGGCCCTACGAGCAGTACTTC. It is translated as CASSQTGPYEQYF.

The sample holds a few counts of this clone. The chain recombines TRBV11-2 with TRBJ2-5, with D possibly matching TRBD1 (6 bases). V was cut by 5 bases and J by 3 bases, with 16 bases left in between. CDR1 and CDR2 from the germline V gene are SGHAT and FQNNGV. The CDR3 has 15 residues. The CDR3 nucleotides are TGTGCCAGCAGCCTAAGGGGGTCAGGGGAAGAGACCCAGTACTTC. Its translation is CASSLRGSGEETQYF.

This clone came up a few times. The chain links TRBV2 to TRBJ2-1, with D perhaps TRBD1 (6 bases). CDR3 size: 13 residues. The V gene lost 11 bases and the J gene lost 5 bases, with 16 bases spanning the gap. Germline CDR1 reads SNHLY; CDR2 reads FYNNEI. The CDR3 is CAGSSGQNNEQFF. CDR3 DNA: TGTGCCGGATCGTCGGGACAAAACAATGAGCAGTTCTTC.

V gene TRBV28 combines with J gene TRBJ2-3; the match to TRBD2 covers 7 bases. Germline CDR1 reads MDHEN; CDR2 reads SYDVKM. The CDR3 length is 14 residues. V shed 3 bases and J 6 bases; nucleotides not matched to a gene: 6. The CDR3 spells CASSLGGIRDTQYF. CDR3 nucleotides: TGTGCCAGCAGTTTGGGAGGGATAAGGGATACGCAGTATTTT.

The V call is TRBV14, the J call TRBJ1-2; D gene unclear. The CDR3 extends over 16 amino acids. V lost 2 bases, J lost 8 bases, and 21 bases lay in between. Germline CDR1 SGHDN, CDR2 FVKESK. The CDR3: CASSQHLEGFGEGYTF. The CDR3 nucleotides are TGTGCCAGCAGCCAACACTTAGAGGGATTTGGAGAGGGCTACACCTTC. Variable domain in full (rest from reference TRBV14 and TRBJ1-2): EAGVTQFPSHSVIEKGQTVTLRCDPISGHDNLYWYRRVMGKEIKFLLHFVKESKQDESGMPNNRFLAERTGGTYSTLKVQPAELEDSGVYFCASSQHLEGFGEGYTFGSGTRLTVV.

The V and J genes are TRBV28 and TRBJ2-2, with a weak D call TRBD2 (6 bases). The CDR3 covers 16 residues. Deletions cut 1 base from V and 6 bases from J, with 15 bases between. The germline V gene has CDR1 MDHEN and CDR2 SYDVKM. The CDR3: CASSLLRRELAGELFF. The CDR3 DNA reads TGTGCCAGCAGTTTATTAAGGAGGGAGCTGGCCGGGGAGCTGTTTTTT.

V usage is TRBV12-5 and J usage is TRBJ1-1; no definite D call. Germline CDR1 reads LGHNT; CDR2 reads FRNRAP. Trimming cost V 0 bases and J 4 bases, with 15 bases left between them. The CDR3 loop spans 16 amino acids. CDR3 DNA sequence: TGTGCTAGTGGTTTGGTAGCGGGCAGGACCCTCACTGAAGCTTTCTTT. This encodes CASGLVAGRTLTEAFF.